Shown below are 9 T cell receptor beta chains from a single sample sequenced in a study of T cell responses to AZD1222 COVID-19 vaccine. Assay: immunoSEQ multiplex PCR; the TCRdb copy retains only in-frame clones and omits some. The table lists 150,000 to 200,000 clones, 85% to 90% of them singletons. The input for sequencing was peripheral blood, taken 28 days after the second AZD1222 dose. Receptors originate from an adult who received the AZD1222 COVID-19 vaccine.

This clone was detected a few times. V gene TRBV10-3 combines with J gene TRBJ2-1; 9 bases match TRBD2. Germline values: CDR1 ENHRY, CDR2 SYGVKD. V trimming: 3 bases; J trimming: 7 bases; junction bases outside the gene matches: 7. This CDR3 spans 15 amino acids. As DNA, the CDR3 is TGTGCCATCAGTGACCTAGCGGGGTCCCTTAATGAGCAGTTCTTC. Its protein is CAISDLAGSLNEQFF.

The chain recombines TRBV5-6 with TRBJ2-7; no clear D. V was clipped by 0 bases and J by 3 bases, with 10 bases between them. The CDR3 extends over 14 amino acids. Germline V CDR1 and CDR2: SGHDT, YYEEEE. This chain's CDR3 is CASSLVSRSYEQYF. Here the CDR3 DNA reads TGTGCCAGCAGCTTGGTATCCAGGAGCTACGAGCAGTACTTC.

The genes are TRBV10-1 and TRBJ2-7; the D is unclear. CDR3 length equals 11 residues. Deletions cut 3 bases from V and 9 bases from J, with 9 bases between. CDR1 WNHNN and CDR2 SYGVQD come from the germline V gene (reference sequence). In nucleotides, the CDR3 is TGCGCCAGCAGTGATTTTGGTGTGCAGTACTTC. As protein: CASSDFGVQYF.

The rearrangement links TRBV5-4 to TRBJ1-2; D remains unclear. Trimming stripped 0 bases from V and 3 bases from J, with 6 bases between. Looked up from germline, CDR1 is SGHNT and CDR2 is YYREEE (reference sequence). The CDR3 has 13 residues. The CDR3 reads CASSLVGYYGYTF. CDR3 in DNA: TGTGCCAGCAGCTTGGTTGGTTACTATGGCTACACCTTC. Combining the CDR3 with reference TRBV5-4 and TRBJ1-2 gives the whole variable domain ETGVTQSPTHLIKTRGQQVTLRCSSQSGHNTVSWYQQALGQGPQFIFQYYREEENGRGNFPPRFSGLQFPNYSSELNVNALELDDSALYLCASSLVGYYGYTFGSGTRLTVV.

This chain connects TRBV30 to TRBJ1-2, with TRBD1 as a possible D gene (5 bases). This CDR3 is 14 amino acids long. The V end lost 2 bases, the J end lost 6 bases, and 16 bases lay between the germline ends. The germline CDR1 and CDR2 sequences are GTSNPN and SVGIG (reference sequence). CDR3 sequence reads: CAWSLLGRGDGYTF. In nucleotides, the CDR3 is TGTGCCTGGAGTCTTTTGGGGCGCGGGGATGGCTACACCTTC. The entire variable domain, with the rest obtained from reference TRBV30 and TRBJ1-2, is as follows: SQTIHQWPATLVQPVGSPLSLECTVEGTSNPNLYWYRQAAGRGLQLLFYSVGIGQISSEVPQNLSASRPQDRQFILSSKKLLLSDSGFYLCAWSLLGRGDGYTFGSGTRLTVV.

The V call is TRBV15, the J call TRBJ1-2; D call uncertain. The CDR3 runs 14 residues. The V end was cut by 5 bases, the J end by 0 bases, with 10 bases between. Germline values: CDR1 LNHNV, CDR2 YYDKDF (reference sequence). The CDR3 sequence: CATSGLSANYGYTF. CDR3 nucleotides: TGTGCCACCAGCGGTTTATCAGCTAACTATGGCTACACCTTC.

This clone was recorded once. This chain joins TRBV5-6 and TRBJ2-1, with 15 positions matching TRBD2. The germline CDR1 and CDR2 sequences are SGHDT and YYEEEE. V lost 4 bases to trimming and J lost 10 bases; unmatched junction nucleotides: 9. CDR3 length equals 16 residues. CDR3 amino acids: CASSIRTSGGASEQFF. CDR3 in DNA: TGTGCCAGCAGCATCCGGACTAGCGGGGGGGCAAGCGAGCAGTTCTTC.

The CDR3 DNA follows: TGCGCCAGCAGCCAGCCAGGGCTTCCTAACTATGGCTACACCTTC. It encodes CASSQPGLPNYGYTF. The V call is TRBV4-1, the J call TRBJ1-2; D may be TRBD1 (5 bases). CDR1 is MGHRA and CDR2 is YSYEKL in the germline V gene. V lost 3 bases and J lost 0, with 11 bases in between. The CDR3 runs 15 residues.

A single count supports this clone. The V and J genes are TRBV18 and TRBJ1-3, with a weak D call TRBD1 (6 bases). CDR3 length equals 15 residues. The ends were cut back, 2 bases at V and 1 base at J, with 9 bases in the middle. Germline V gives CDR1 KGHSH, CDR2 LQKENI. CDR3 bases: TGTGCCAGCTCACCATGGACAGATTCTGGAAACACCATATATTTT. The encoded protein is CASSPWTDSGNTIYF.